The clone carrying this TCR beta chain has a handful of counts. Preparing the TCRbeta library involved the use of unique molecular identifiers. TCRdb analysed the PCR reads with MiXCR anew, one entry per CDR3 protein. This table holds about 110,000 distinct CDR3 sequences, about a tenth found once. This record belongs to a study of T-cell reconstitution after alpha-beta-depleted transplantation in children. From germline, CDR1 is MGHRA and CDR2 YSYEKL. Trimming removed 0 bases at V and 0 bases at J, with 10 bases between. The CDR3 contains 16 residues. The sequence was obtained from a boy between 2 and 15 years old with acute lymphoblastic leukemia, due to receive a stem cell transplant. The V call is TRBV4-1, the J call TRBJ2-3, with D uncertain. The specimen comprised PBMCs, sampled before TCRalphabeta/CD19-depleted stem cell transplant. The CDR3 spells CASSQESALSTDTQYF. The DNA of the CDR3 is TGCGCCAGCAGCCAAGAGTCGGCCTTGAGCACAGATACGCAGTATTTT.